One T cell receptor beta chain is described in this entry. Its antigen is currently unknown. CDR1 is SQVTM and CDR2 is ANQGSEA in the germline V gene. The V gene lost 4 bases and the J gene lost 7 bases, with 8 bases spanning the gap. The CDR3 sequence is 11 residues long. This entry is derived from a study of CD8+ T cells in alopecia areata. Study outcomes and limitations: Clonality in the scalp and expanded CD8+ clones ranked among the top 100 were significantly decreased by tofacitinib. Scalp samples also contribute reads from the resident alphabeta T cells found in normal skin. Compared with mice, patients displayed less clear TCR sharing, possibly for HLA-related reasons.

Treatment reported: oral pan-JAK inhibitor, 5-10 mg twice daily. The study team obtained lesional scalp punch biopsies and peripheral blood from alopecia areata patients. Reverse transcription of extracted RNA yielded cDNA, which provided the sequencing template. The assay was immunoSEQ multiplex PCR, and TCRdb's table has in-frame clones only and misses some. The sample lists 200,000 to 250,000 clones, more than 60% seen once, with more than 0.95% in the top ten. The chain combines TRBV29-1 with TRBJ2-1; D gene ambiguous. This clonotype originated in a human donor with alopecia areata. The material was CD4+ T cells sorted from blood, obtained at approximately week 42, from a patient treated with tofacitinib. The CDR3 nucleotides read TGCAGCGTTGCTGGTGTGAATGAGCAGTTCTTC. It specifies CSVAGVNEQFF.